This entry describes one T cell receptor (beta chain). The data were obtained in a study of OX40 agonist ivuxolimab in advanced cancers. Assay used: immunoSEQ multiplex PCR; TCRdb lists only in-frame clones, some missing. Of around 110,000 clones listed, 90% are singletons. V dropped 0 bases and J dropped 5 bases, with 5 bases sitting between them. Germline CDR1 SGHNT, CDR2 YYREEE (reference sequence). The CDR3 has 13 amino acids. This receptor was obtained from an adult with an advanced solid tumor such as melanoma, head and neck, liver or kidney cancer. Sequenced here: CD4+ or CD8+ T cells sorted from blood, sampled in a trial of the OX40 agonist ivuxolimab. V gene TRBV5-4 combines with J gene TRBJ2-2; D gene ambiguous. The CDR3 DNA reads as TGTGCCAGCAGCTTGGTCCTGACCGGGGAGCTGTTTTTT. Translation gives CASSLVLTGELFF.